These 5 T cell receptor beta chains originate from one sample sequenced in a study of identical twins. TCRdb re-analysed the 5' RACE reads in MiXCR, keeping a single row per CDR3 protein. The repertoire holds around 1.7 million distinct CDR3 sequences, with 32% as singletons. Sequenced sample: cord blood. These receptors were obtained from a newborn girl in good health.

This clonotype has only a few counts. The chain is built from TRBV6-5 and TRBJ1-6, with D possibly being TRBD1 (5 bases). V lost 7 bases and J 2 bases, leaving 12 bases between the germline ends. Per germline, CDR1 MNHEY and CDR2 SVGAGI. The CDR3 has 15 amino acids. For the CDR3, the DNA is TGTGCCAGCACCCCAGGACACCCCTATAATTCACCCCTCCACTTT. Its translation: CASTPGHPYNSPLHF.

The V gene is TRBV12-3 or TRBV12-4, the J gene TRBJ2-3; no firm D call. This CDR3 has 14 residues. V gave up 0 bases and J gave up 5 bases, with 9 bases separating them. This CDR3 is CASSLAWPRDTQYF. In DNA, the CDR3 is TGTGCCAGCAGTTTAGCGTGGCCGAGAGATACGCAGTATTTT.

The rearrangement joins TRBV19 to TRBJ2-1, with no clear D. Trimming left V 6 bases short and J 8 bases short, with 11 bases between. The CDR3 runs to 12 residues. CDR1 is LNHDA, CDR2 SQIVND, per germline (reference sequence). CDR3 bases: TGTGCCAGTAGGAAATGGCCGGATGAGCAGTTCTTC. Protein sequence: CASRKWPDEQFF.

This clonotype was recorded a few times. CDR3 nucleotide sequence: TGTGCCAGCACCAGGGATTTTGGGCGCAATCAGCCCCAGCATTTT. This encodes CASTRDFGRNQPQHF. The genes are TRBV7-8 and TRBJ1-5; a weak D match, TRBD1 (5 bases). The V gene's germline CDR1 is SGHVS and CDR2 FQNEAQ. This CDR3 is built from 15 residues. The V and J ends lost 7 bases and 2 bases respectively, with 15 bases between them.

The chain carries TRBV20-1 and TRBJ2-5; D might be TRBD1 (6 bases). CDR1 and CDR2 from the germline V gene are DFQATT and SNEGSKA (reference sequence). Trimming took 1 base from V and 5 from J, leaving 11 bases between them. The CDR3 contains 13 residues. The CDR3 coding sequence is TGCAGTGCTAGAGGGGACATCGGGGAGACCCAGTACTTC. It yields the protein CSARGDIGETQYF.